This passage covers 3 T cell receptor beta chains from one sample sequenced in a study of blood T cell repertoires in COVID-19. The assay was immunoSEQ multiplex PCR, and TCRdb's table has in-frame clones only and misses some. This sample has about 330,000 clones, with 87% found just once. Sample: PBMCs or T cells enriched from blood (not recorded which). These receptors were taken from a woman in her twenties or thirties who had recovered from COVID-19.

This rearrangement joins TRBV5-6 to TRBJ1-3, with 8 bases that match TRBD1. This CDR3 has 14 amino acids. Germline V gene sequence: CDR1 SGHDT, CDR2 YYEEEE. J gave up 4 bases and V 4 bases, and 4 bases lay outside the gene matches. The CDR3 here is CASSTTGAGNTIYF. Written as DNA, the CDR3 is TGTGCCAGCAGCACGACAGGGGCGGGAAACACCATATATTTT.

This clone is a singleton in its sample. The chain combines TRBV7-9 with TRBJ2-1; D is unclear. V lost 4 bases, J lost 13 bases, and 17 bases lay in between. Germline values: CDR1 SEHNR, CDR2 FQNEAQ (reference sequence). This CDR3 contains 13 residues. The CDR3 DNA follows: TGTGCCAGCAGCTCGTCAGGCCCCCTCGGACAGTTCTTC. Its translation: CASSSSGPLGQFF.

This clone came up once. The chain couples TRBV19 to TRBJ1-2; D may be TRBD1 (6 bases). This CDR3 is 16 amino acids long. CDR1 and CDR2 from the germline V gene are LNHDA and SQIVND (reference sequence). V lost 4 bases and J lost 3, with 18 bases in between. The CDR3 loop reads CASSSGQRNHYYGYTF. For the CDR3, the DNA is TGTGCCAGTAGTAGTGGACAGCGCAACCACTACTATGGCTACACCTTC. The entire variable domain, with the rest obtained from reference TRBV19 and TRBJ1-2, is as follows: DGGITQSPKYLFRKEGQNVTLSCEQNLNHDAMYWYRQDPGQGLRLIYYSQIVNDFQKGDIAEGYSVSREKKESFPLTVTSAQKNPTAFYLCASSSGQRNHYYGYTFGSGTRLTVV.